The clone carrying this TCR beta chain was seen only a few times. Antigen: not known. Germline V lookup: CDR1 LGHNA, CDR2 YNFKEQ. The CDR3 length is 16 residues. With V trimmed by 3 bases and J by 1 base, 5 bases remained unmatched. TCRdb analysed the 5' RACE reads with MiXCR anew, one entry per CDR3 protein. Of 1,800,000 or so distinct CDR3 sequences in the sample, less than 40% were seen once. The sample comes from a study of identical twins. Study-level points and caveats: Possibly, invariant MAIT and iNKT cells partly confounded zero-insertion analyses.

Sequences were obtained from cord blood. J is TRBJ2-7 and V is TRBV4-2; 11 bases are shared with TRBD2. The source is a newborn girl in good health. CDR3 sequence (DNA): TGTGCCAGCAGCCATTCCGGGACTAGCGGTTCCTACGAGCAGTACTTC. As protein: CASSHSGTSGSYEQYF.